This section outlines one T cell receptor beta chain sequence together with its context. V was clipped by 2 bases and J by 4 bases; unmatched bases: 1. Germline CDR1 reads LGHDT; CDR2 reads YNNKEL (reference sequence). This CDR3 is built from 14 residues. This sample was taken from a study of blood T cell repertoires in COVID-19. Overall study: COVID-19 samples, acute and convalescent, were from the United States, Italy and Spain. T cells, B-cell-depleted T cells, or PBMCs provided the cDNA or gDNA that served as material.

In the source study's methods: Cell counts per sample came from amplifying reference gene primers. Assay used: immunoSEQ multiplex PCR; TCRdb lists only in-frame clones, some missing. That table gives V, J and clone size, and the DNA gave D and trimming. The sample carries about 250,000 clones, under 90% recorded once. This TCR derives from a woman between 40 and 55 years old who had recovered from COVID-19. V gene TRBV3-1 (or the pseudogene TRBV3-2) combines with J gene TRBJ2-3, with TRBD2 matching 9 bases. Material: peripheral blood. CDR3 amino acids: CASSQIAGADTQYF. In DNA form, the CDR3 reads TGTGCCAGCAGCCAAATAGCGGGAGCAGATACGCAGTATTTT.